This T cell receptor (beta chain) comes out of a study of blood T cell repertoires in COVID-19. Overall study: Samples of COVID-19 (acute and convalescent) were obtained from the United States, Italy and Spain. In each case, the material was cDNA or gDNA derived from T cells, B-cell-depleted T cells, or PBMCs.

Per the study methods: How many nucleated cells were present was estimated from reference gene primer amplification. The table came from immunoSEQ multiplex PCR; TCRdb's copy has only in-frame clones and leaves some out. Clonal size and the V and J genes are those of that table, whereas D and trimming came from the DNA. Of hundreds of thousands of clones in the sample, around nine tenths were seen once. This CDR3 comprises 14 residues. Per the germline V gene, CDR1 is SGHRS and CDR2 is YFSETQ. V was shortened by 1 base and J by 3 bases, with 11 bases between the two germline ends. The receptor's source is a man aged 35 to 55 with acute or convalescent COVID-19. Specimen: peripheral blood. This chain links TRBV5-1 with TRBJ2-7, with D maybe TRBD2 (6 bases). DNA of the CDR3: TGCGCCAGCAGCTTGAGCGGGCTTAACTACGAGCAGTACTTC. This encodes CASSLSGLNYEQYF.